These 16 T cell receptor beta chains originate from one sample sequenced in a study of T cell repertoires in cytomegalovirus infection. For these receptors, no antigen is known. TCRdb called the reads again in MiXCR, with one record for every CDR3 protein. This table has around 430,000 distinct CDR3 sequences, roughly 42% appearing once. The material sequenced was cultured PBMCs, taken from culture after CMV antigen stimulation. The source is a human donor in good health (CMV status not recorded). Some clones in this sample may be carry-over from other donors' samples.

This clonotype appeared a few times. This chain connects TRBV12-3 or TRBV12-4 to TRBJ2-5, with TRBD1 matching over 8 bases. The CDR3 consists of 18 residues. With 5 bases clipped from V and 0 bases from J, the junction kept 14 bases outside the gene matches. The CDR3 nucleotides read TGTGCCAGCAGTGCCGTACCCGGACAGGGTAGGGACCAAGAGACCCAGTACTTC. Translated, it gives CASSAVPGQGRDQETQYF.

A word on this clonotype: This may stem from a read error, because a much larger clone lies one nucleotide away. This chain uses TRBV2 with TRBJ2-5, with D hard to call. The ends were cut back, 3 bases at V and 5 bases at J, with 1 base in the middle. Looked up from germline, CDR1 is SNHLY and CDR2 is FYNNEI. This CDR3 is 10 amino acids long. The CDR3 region is CASSDETQYF. The CDR3 bases are TGTGCCAGCAGTGATGAGACCCAGTACTTC.

V usage is TRBV20-1 and J usage is TRBJ2-3, with TRBD1 as a possible D gene (5 bases). V gave up 0 bases and J gave up 8 bases, with 15 bases separating them. The CDR3 contains 14 residues. Germline V gene sequence: CDR1 DFQATT, CDR2 SNEGSKA (reference sequence). The DNA for the CDR3 is TGCAGTGCTAGAGATCTCCGGACATCCCCTACGCAGTATTTT. It specifies CSARDLRTSPTQYF.

In this sample, this clonotype turned up a few times. The rearrangement joins TRBV7-2 to TRBJ2-1, with D unresolved. Germline CDR1 is SGHTA and CDR2 is FQGNSA. CDR3 size: 15 residues. Trimming took off 1 base at V and 1 base at J, with 8 bases between the two ends. The CDR3 here is CASSLEVGSYNEQFF. In DNA form, the CDR3 reads TGTGCCAGCAGCTTAGAGGTGGGGTCCTACAATGAGCAGTTCTTC.

This clonotype was counted only a few times. This rearrangement joins TRBV5-6 to TRBJ1-3, with D uncertain. Germline V CDR1 and CDR2: SGHDT, YYEEEE. Trimming left V 2 bases short and J 0 bases short, with 15 bases between. This CDR3 comprises 17 residues. Here the CDR3 DNA reads TGTGCCAGCAGCTTCGCAGGTCCCTCTACCTCTGGAAACACCATATATTTT. This codes for CASSFAGPSTSGNTIYF. Based on the CDR3 plus reference TRBV5-6 and TRBJ1-3, the full variable domain is DAGVTQSPTHLIKTRGQQVTLRCSPKSGHDTVSWYQQALGQGPQFIFQYYEEEERQRGNFPDRFSGHQFPNYSSELNVNALLLGDSALYLCASSFAGPSTSGNTIYFGEGSWLTVV.

J is TRBJ2-3 and V is TRBV12-5, with D hard to call. CDR3 size: 16 residues. V lost 2 bases to trimming and J lost 0 bases, with 12 bases between them. Per germline, CDR1 LGHNT and CDR2 FRNRAP. This CDR3 reads CASGLNGWGSTDTQYF. CDR3 nucleotide sequence: TGTGCTAGTGGTTTGAATGGGTGGGGTAGCACAGATACGCAGTATTTT.

This sequence joins TRBV2 and TRBJ1-5; D gene uncertain. Trimming took off 1 base at V and 6 bases at J, with 7 bases between the two ends. The CDR3 has 13 residues. The germline V gene has CDR1 SNHLY and CDR2 FYNNEI. The DNA for the CDR3 is TGTGCCAGCAGTGAAGAGGAGGGTCAGCCCCAGCATTTT. The encoded protein is CASSEEEGQPQHF.

V usage is TRBV25-1 and J usage is TRBJ2-6; tentatively, D is TRBD1 (5 bases). Germline V gene data show CDR1 as MGHDK and CDR2 as SYGVNS. Trimming took off 6 bases at V and 3 bases at J, with 12 bases between the two ends. This CDR3 comprises 15 residues. CDR3 sequence (DNA): TGTGCCAGCAGCCCGACAGTTATTGGGGCCAACGTCCTGACTTTC. It encodes CASSPTVIGANVLTF.

This clonotype was observed a few times. J is TRBJ2-5 and V is TRBV7-2; D unresolved. Per the germline V gene, CDR1 is SGHTA and CDR2 is FQGNSA. The CDR3 extends over 14 amino acids. V was trimmed by 7 bases and J by 1 base, leaving 13 bases between them. The CDR3 DNA reads TGTGCCAGCAACCCCCAGGCCATCCAAGAGACCCAGTACTTC. This encodes CASNPQAIQETQYF.

This chain connects TRBV18 to TRBJ1-5; D is unclear. CDR3 size: 12 residues. Trimming cost V 0 bases and J 6 bases, with 3 bases left between them. Germline loops: CDR1 KGHSH, CDR2 LQKENI. The CDR3 sequence is CASSPPGQPQHF. CDR3 nucleotides: TGTGCCAGCTCACCACCGGGTCAGCCCCAGCATTTT.

CDR3 in amino acids: CASSQGAARGAKNIQYF. DNA for the CDR3: TGCGCCAGCAGCCAAGGGGCAGCTCGGGGGGCCAAAAACATTCAGTACTTC. The V call is TRBV4-1, the J call TRBJ2-4; maybe TRBD2 (6 bases). Trimming shortened V by 1 base and J by 1 base, and 14 bases separated the two germline ends. There are 17 residues in the CDR3. The germline CDR1 and CDR2 sequences are MGHRA and YSYEKL.

This clonotype was picked up a small number of times. The CDR3 DNA is TGTGCCAGCAGTTATACTAGCGGGACCTTTCGGGACGAGCAGTACTTC. This codes for CASSYTSGTFRDEQYF. V usage is TRBV6-5 and J usage is TRBJ2-7; 10 bases are shared with TRBD2. There are 16 residues in the CDR3. CDR1 is MNHEY, CDR2 SVGAGI, per germline. V was pared by 3 bases and J by 5 bases, with 10 bases of the junction left unmatched.

The chain uses TRBV7-8 and TRBJ2-7; no definite D call. Germline V gene lookup returns CDR1 SGHVS and CDR2 FQNEAQ. CDR3 length: 15 residues. The germline V and J ends were trimmed by 3 bases and 0 bases, with 12 bases remaining between them. This chain's CDR3 is CASSFVLGISYEQYF. The DNA of the CDR3 is TGTGCCAGCAGCTTCGTTCTGGGGATCTCCTACGAGCAGTACTTC. Looking up the rest from reference TRBV7-8 and TRBJ2-7 gives the full variable domain: GAGVSQSPRYKVAKRGQDVALRCDPISGHVSLFWYQQALGQGPEFLTYFQNEAQLDKSGLPSDRFFAERPEGSVSTLKIQRTQQEDSAVYLCASSFVLGISYEQYFGPGTRLTVT.

The genes are TRBV4-1 and TRBJ2-3; D is unclear. CDR3 length: 13 residues. Germline assignment: CDR1 MGHRA and CDR2 YSYEKL. The V end was cut by 3 bases, the J end by 6 bases, with 10 bases between. The CDR3 DNA is TGCGCCAGCAGCCATCTGAGTGGGGATACGCAGTATTTT. Its protein is CASSHLSGDTQYF.

J is TRBJ1-2 and V is TRBV5-1, with TRBD1 as a possible D gene (5 bases). This CDR3 spans 14 amino acids. Germline CDR1 reads SGHRS; CDR2 reads YFSETQ. V was shortened by 2 bases and J by 3 bases, with 11 bases between the two germline ends. CDR3 in amino acids: CASSFEGPYYGYTF. For the CDR3, the DNA is TGCGCCAGCAGCTTCGAGGGGCCGTACTATGGCTACACCTTC.

This clonotype appeared a few times. The rearrangement uses TRBV19 and TRBJ1-2, with 8 bases lining up with TRBD1. There are 14 residues in the CDR3. The germline gives CDR1 LNHDA, CDR2 SQIVND (reference sequence). J gave up 5 bases and V 5 bases, and 7 bases lay outside the gene matches. CDR3 sequence reads: CASSVQGARYGYTF. DNA for the CDR3: TGTGCCAGTAGTGTTCAGGGGGCGAGGTATGGCTACACCTTC. The complete variable domain, with remaining parts taken from reference TRBV19 and TRBJ1-2, reads DGGITQSPKYLFRKEGQNVTLSCEQNLNHDAMYWYRQDPGQGLRLIYYSQIVNDFQKGDIAEGYSVSREKKESFPLTVTSAQKNPTAFYLCASSVQGARYGYTFGSGTRLTVV.